This entry describes one TCR beta chain. The same CDR3 can be traced to other DNA sequences in this sample. Using immunoSEQ multiplex PCR, the repertoire was profiled, and TCRdb retains in-frame clones only, with some absent. The sample consists of 200,000 to 250,000 clones, roughly 88% of them appearing once. This sample is drawn from a study of blood T cell repertoires in COVID-19. V was clipped by 2 bases and J by 4 bases; unmatched bases: 4. CDR1 is MNHEY, CDR2 SVGAGI, per germline. CDR3 length: 15 residues. Sequenced material: peripheral blood. The TCR was taken from a woman in her thirties with COVID-19, enrolled during active disease. V usage is TRBV6-5 and J usage is TRBJ2-1; 8 nucleotides align to TRBD2. The CDR3 DNA follows: TGTGCCAGCAGTTACGCGGGAGGCCCTTACAATGAGCAGTTCTTC. It specifies CASSYAGGPYNEQFF.